This entry features one T cell receptor beta chain sequence. Antigen: not known. The V and J ends lost 4 bases and 6 bases respectively, with 18 bases between them. In germline, CDR1 is SGDLS, CDR2 YYNGEE. The CDR3 consists of 15 residues. The data were taken from a study of shared clonotypes between healthy human individuals. Whole-study context: With ages of 18 to 49, the donors were two women and a few men. Study results and limitations: Non-shared clonotypes showed lower generation probabilities than clonotypes common to all four donors.

Profiled with immunoSEQ multiplex PCR; TCRdb holds only in-frame clones, not every one. The table lists approximately 2.5 million clones, 80% to 95% of them singletons, with 0.36% in the top ten. This TCR was recovered from a young man in good health. Some clones in this sample may be carry-over from other donors' samples. Sequencing was carried out using naive CD4+ T cells from PBMCs. The sample's subset: CD45RA+ positively selected. The chain recombines TRBV9 with TRBJ2-3, with D perhaps TRBD1 or TRBD2 (5 bases each). The CDR3 sequence: CASSRGTATQDTQYF. The CDR3 nucleotides are TGTGCCAGCAGCAGAGGGACGGCGACACAGGATACGCAGTATTTT.